This TCR beta chain derives from a study of PD-L1 blockade in urothelial cancer (dated by TCRdb to the late 2010s). Regarding the research as a whole: All patients started therapy in the mid-2010s and received atezolizumab 1,200 mg intravenously every 3 weeks. Progression-free survival longer than 6 months counted as durable clinical benefit, and TCR features were additionally tested against both progression-free and overall survival. About 10 patients achieved durable clinical benefit and approximately 20 did not. Blood samples were analyzed at two time points: 3 weeks after treatment start (second dose) and 6 weeks after treatment start. Pretreatment tumor samples, along with matched peripheral blood serially collected before and after atezolizumab treatment, were subjected to TCR sequencing. An exploratory multi-omic analysis was conducted of the somatic, immune and clinical correlates of response to PD-L1 blockade with atezolizumab in urothelial cancer. A median of about 150,000 T cells and some 82,000 unique TCRs was obtained from blood samples, and a median clonality of roughly 0.08 was observed. About nine tenths of the roughly 29 patients were males with bladder-origin urothelial cancer, and about two thirds of the roughly 30 reported a prior smoking history. Pretreatment blood TCR-seq was available for fewer than 30 patients, at least one posttreatment blood collection was obtained for 24 patients, and tumor TCR-seq was available for 24 patients. An ECOG performance status of 0 or 1 was recorded for the patients, and 0 to 3 prior chemotherapy regimens had been received by the patients. In the same patients who had TCR sequencing, pretreatment tumors also underwent whole exome sequencing and RNA sequencing.

As to this clone: No antigen is known for it. No per-base quality is available; no much larger clone lies one base away.

Synthetic TCR analog templates were spiked into each PCR so that absolute template abundance could be estimated from read counts. The immunoSEQ assay was used to amplify TCRbeta CDR3 regions from genomic DNA with bias-controlled V and J gene primers. Rearranged TCRbeta segments were sequenced at approximately 20X coverage. From the authors' description of their analysis: Sequencing errors were corrected by clustering, and CDR3s were annotated against IMGT so that V, D and J genes could be assigned. Downstream analyses used only productive TCRbeta rearrangements, leaving out any out-of-frame or stop-codon sequences. To compute clonality, Shannon entropy was normalized by the log of the number of unique productive sequences and then subtracted from one. Fisher's exact test with Benjamini-Hochberg correction, using a cutoff of adjusted p below 0.01, was how clones that differed between time points or between blood and tumor were identified. TCRdb limited this immuneACCESS table to in-frame rearrangements with V and J called. A share of clones is missing; checked studies link under half to unresolved V genes, and the rest is unexplained. The V and J calls and clone size were taken over from that table, and D and trimming were inferred from the DNA. This sample gives approximately 63,000 clones in total; 80% to 90% of them show up just once. About 1.6% of the sample is taken by the ten largest.

The time point tag for this specimen amounts to: pretreatment peripheral blood. The cohort included 25 to 30 patients with locally advanced or metastatic urothelial carcinoma who were treated at Memorial Sloan Kettering on a trial protocol. Peripheral blood mononuclear cells were collected pretreatment and during treatment, with between 1 and 8 total time points per patient. The Qiagen DNeasy Blood extraction kit was used to purify genomic DNA from total PBMCs and tumor samples. PBMCs were collected pretreatment and during treatment and were isolated and stored as previously described. Study-wide findings and limitations: A pretreatment peripheral blood TCR clonality below the median was linked to improved progression-free and overall survival. Because the sample size was small (n ≈ 29) and many exploratory analyses were performed, the results are intended to be hypothesis-generating. Patients with durable benefit showed greater expansion of tumor-associated TCR clones in peripheral blood 3 weeks after starting treatment (n ≈ 22, p = 0.022).

This TCR derives from a man in his sixties or seventies with urothelial cancer. The specimen comprised PBMCs, sampled around atezolizumab (anti-PD-L1) treatment.

The CDR3 protein is CASSLRLAGGPEYF. The nucleotides read TGTGCCAGCAGCCTTCGACTAGCGGGAGGGCCTGAGTACTTC. The receptor chain draws on TRBV7-9 and TRBJ2-7; 14 junctional bases match TRBD2. Germline trimming amounts to 5 bases on V and 11 bases on J, with 8 as the count of junction bases outside the gene matches. The CDR3 has 14 amino acids, counting the end cysteine and phenylalanine. The kept DNA is CDR3 alone, 42 bases in frame from the first base. The germline V gene (reference sequence) yields SEHNR for CDR1 and FQNEAQ for CDR2.